This T cell receptor (beta chain) was profiled in a study of T cells in Graves' hyperthyroidism and ophthalmopathy. Amplification of TCR beta CDR3 regions used RNA as the template. The TCR CDR3 first-round RT-PCR relied on the HTBI primer set. TCRdb redid the calling of the multiplex PCR reads with MiXCR, one entry per CDR3 protein. There are roughly 100,000 distinct CDR3 sequences in the sample; 35% to 50% occur only once, and about 10% lies in the top ten. This sequence originates from a woman under 40 with Graves' hyperthyroidism. Input material: peripheral blood or thyroid tissue (not recorded which).

The CDR3 DNA is TGTGCCATCAGTGGAGAGGAGCAGTTCTTC. Its protein product is CAISGEEQFF. The rearrangement joins TRBV10-3 to TRBJ2-1; no reliable D call. This CDR3 spans 10 amino acids. The germline CDR1 and CDR2 sequences are ENHRY and SYGVKD. V lost 4 bases, J lost 10 bases, and 5 bases lay in between.